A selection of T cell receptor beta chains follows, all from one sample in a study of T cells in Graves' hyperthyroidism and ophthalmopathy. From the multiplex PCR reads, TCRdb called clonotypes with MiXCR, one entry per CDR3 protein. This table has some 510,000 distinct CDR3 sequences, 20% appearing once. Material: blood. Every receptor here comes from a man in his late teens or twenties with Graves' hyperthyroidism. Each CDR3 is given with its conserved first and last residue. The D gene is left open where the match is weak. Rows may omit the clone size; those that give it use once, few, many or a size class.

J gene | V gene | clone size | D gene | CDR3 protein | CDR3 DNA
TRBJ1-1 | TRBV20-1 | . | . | CSAKELGDTEAFF | TGCAGTGCCAAAGAATTAGGGGACACTGAAGCTTTCTTT
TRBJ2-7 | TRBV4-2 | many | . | CASSQNMGDSYEQYF | TGTGCCAGCAGCCAAAATATGGGCGACTCCTACGAGCAGTACTTC
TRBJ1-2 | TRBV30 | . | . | CAWSGPGPQGYTF | TGTGCCTGGAGTGGGCCTGGGCCCCAAGGTTACACCTTC
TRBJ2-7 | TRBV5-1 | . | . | CASSGAGVEYEQYF | TGCGCCAGCAGCGGGGCAGGGGTAGAATACGAGCAGTACTTC
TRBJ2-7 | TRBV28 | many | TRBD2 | CASITGGGGTPYEQYF | TGTGCCAGCATCACCGGCGGCGGGGGGACTCCCTACGAGCAGTACTTC
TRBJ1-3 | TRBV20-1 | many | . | CSASPPSISGNTIYF | TGCAGTGCTAGCCCTCCCTCCATCTCTGGAAACACCATATATTTT
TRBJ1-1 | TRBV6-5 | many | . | CASSYMGGAGNYTEAFF | TGTGCCAGCAGTTATATGGGGGGCGCTGGTAATTATACTGAAGCTTTCTTT
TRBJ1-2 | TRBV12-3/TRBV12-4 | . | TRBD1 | CASSFGTGRGYTF | TGTGCCAGCAGTTTCGGGACAGGGAGGGGCTACACCTTC
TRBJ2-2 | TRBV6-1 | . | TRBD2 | CGSSEGLAGYFNTGELFF | TGTGGCAGCAGTGAAGGACTAGCGGGGTATTTTAACACCGGGGAGCTGTTTTTT
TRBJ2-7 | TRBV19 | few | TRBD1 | CASNPTGVPYEQYF | TGTGCCAGTAATCCGACAGGGGTGCCCTACGAGCAGTACTTC
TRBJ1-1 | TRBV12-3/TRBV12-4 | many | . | CASSQQISPTEAFF | TGTGCCAGCAGTCAACAAATCTCACCCACTGAAGCTTTCTTT
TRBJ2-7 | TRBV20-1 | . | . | CSARVAGSSYEQYF | TGCAGTGCTAGAGTTGCGGGAAGCTCCTACGAGCAGTACTTC
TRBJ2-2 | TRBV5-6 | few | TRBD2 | CASSFSGGAGELFF | TGTGCCAGCAGCTTCAGCGGGGGCGCCGGGGAGCTGTTTTTT
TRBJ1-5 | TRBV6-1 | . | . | CAAQGGSGNQPQHF | TGTGCCGCTCAAGGAGGGTCGGGGAATCAGCCCCAGCATTTT
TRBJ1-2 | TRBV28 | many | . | CASSAVGIAYGYTF | TGTGCCAGCAGTGCCGTCGGGATAGCCTATGGCTACACCTTC
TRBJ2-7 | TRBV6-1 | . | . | CASSGQLDYEQYF | TGTGCCAGCAGTGGGCAGTTGGACTACGAGCAGTACTTC
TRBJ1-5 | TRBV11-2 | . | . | CASSLGGPVDSNQPQHF | TGTGCCAGCAGCTTAGGAGGACCAGTCGATAGCAATCAGCCCCAGCATTTT
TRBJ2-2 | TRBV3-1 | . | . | CASSPNTPPRVDGELFF | TGTGCCAGCAGCCCCAACACCCCCCCAAGGGTCGACGGGGAGCTGTTTTTT
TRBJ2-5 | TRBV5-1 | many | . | CASSLGATPERETQYF | TGCGCCAGCAGCTTGGGTGCCACTCCGGAACGAGAGACCCAGTACTTC
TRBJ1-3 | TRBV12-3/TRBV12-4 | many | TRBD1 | CASTPSRGLGNTIYF | TGTGCCAGCACCCCCAGCAGGGGGCTTGGAAACACCATATATTTT
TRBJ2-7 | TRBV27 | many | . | CASSLVGSAYEQYF | TGTGCCAGCAGTTTAGTGGGGAGTGCCTACGAGCAGTACTTC
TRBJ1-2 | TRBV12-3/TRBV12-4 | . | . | CASRQVLGGYTF | TGTGCCAGCAGACAGGTCTTGGGTGGCTACACCTTC
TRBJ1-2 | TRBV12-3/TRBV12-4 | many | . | CASSLDSLGYGYTF | TGTGCCAGCAGTTTAGACAGTCTCGGCTATGGCTACACCTTC
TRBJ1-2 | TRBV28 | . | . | CAGSLPHDYGYTF | TGTGCCGGCAGTTTGCCCCACGACTATGGCTACACCTTC
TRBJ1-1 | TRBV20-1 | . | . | CSAPRQINTEAFF | TGCAGTGCTCCTCGACAGATAAACACTGAAGCTTTCTTT
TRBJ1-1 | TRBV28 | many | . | CASSPFENTEAFF | TGTGCCAGCAGTCCTTTTGAGAACACTGAAGCTTTCTTT
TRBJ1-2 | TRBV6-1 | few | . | CASSERGTPLGYGYTF | TGTGCCAGCAGTGAACGTGGGACACCACTTGGATATGGCTACACCTTC
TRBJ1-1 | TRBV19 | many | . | CASIAATNTEAFF | TGTGCCAGTATCGCAGCCACGAACACTGAAGCTTTCTTT
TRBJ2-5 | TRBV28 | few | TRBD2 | CASSFSGWGGQTQYF | TGTGCCAGCAGTTTCAGTGGATGGGGGGGACAGACCCAGTACTTC
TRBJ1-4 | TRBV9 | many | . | CASSVESGPQLFF | TGTGCCAGCAGCGTAGAGTCGGGACCCCAACTGTTTTTT
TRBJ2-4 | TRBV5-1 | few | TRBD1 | CASSDRDRGLNIQYF | TGCGCCAGCAGCGACCGGGACAGGGGGTTAAACATTCAGTACTTC
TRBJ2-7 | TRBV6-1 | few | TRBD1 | CASSETQGDSYEQYF | TGTGCCAGCAGTGAAACACAGGGGGATTCCTACGAGCAGTACTTC
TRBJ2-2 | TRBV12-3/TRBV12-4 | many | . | CASGPGNTGELFF | TGTGCCAGCGGGCCGGGGAACACCGGGGAGCTGTTTTTT
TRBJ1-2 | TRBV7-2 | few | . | CASSVRDGSYGYTF | TGTGCCAGCAGCGTGAGGGACGGCTCATATGGCTACACCTTC
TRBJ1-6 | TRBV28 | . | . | CASSLQGYSPLHF | TGTGCCAGCAGTTTGCAGGGTTATTCACCCCTCCACTTT
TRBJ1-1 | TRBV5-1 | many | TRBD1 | CASSQLTGEGSEAFF | TGCGCCAGCAGCCAACTGACAGGGGAAGGGTCTGAAGCTTTCTTT
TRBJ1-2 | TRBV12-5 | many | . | CASGADYGYTF | TGTGCTAGTGGGGCTGACTATGGCTACACCTTC
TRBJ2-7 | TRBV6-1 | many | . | CASSEIGQGRQYF | TGTGCCAGCAGTGAAATAGGTCAGGGTCGGCAGTACTTC
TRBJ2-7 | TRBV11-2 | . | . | CASSLGPARYEQYF | TGTGCCAGCAGCTTAGGGCCAGCGCGCTACGAGCAGTACTTC
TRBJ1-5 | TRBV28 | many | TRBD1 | CASRTGVVTQHF | TGTGCCAGCAGGACAGGGGTGGTGACCCAGCATTTT
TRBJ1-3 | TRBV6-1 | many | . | CASSGPSSGNTIYF | TGTGCCAGCAGTGGTCCCTCCTCTGGAAACACCATATATTTT
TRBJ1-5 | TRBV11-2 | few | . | CASSFLAPGAGQPQHF | TGTGCCAGCAGCTTTCTCGCTCCAGGGGCCGGTCAGCCCCAGCATTTT
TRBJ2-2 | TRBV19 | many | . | CASSRAGELFF | TGTGCCAGTAGTAGGGCCGGGGAGCTGTTTTTT
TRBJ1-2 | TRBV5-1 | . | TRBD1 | CASSPRGTGGAYGYTF | TGCGCCAGCAGCCCCAGGGGAACAGGGGGTGCCTATGGCTACACCTTC
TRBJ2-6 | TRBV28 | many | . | CASTPGAGKSVLTF | TGTGCCAGCACCCCGGGGGCAGGGAAATCAGTCCTGACTTTC
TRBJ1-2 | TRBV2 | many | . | CASSAMAAYGYTF | TGTGCCAGCAGTGCCATGGCAGCCTATGGCTACACCTTC
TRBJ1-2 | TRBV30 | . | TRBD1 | CAWSLTGDYGYTF | TGTGCCTGGAGTTTGACAGGGGACTATGGCTACACCTTC
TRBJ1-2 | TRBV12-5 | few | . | CASGTVQRLRGYTF | TGTGCTAGTGGTACCGTACAGAGGTTGAGAGGCTACACCTTC
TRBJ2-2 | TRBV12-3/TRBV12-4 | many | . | CASSLSPGELFF | TGTGCCAGCAGTTTAAGTCCCGGGGAGCTGTTTTTT
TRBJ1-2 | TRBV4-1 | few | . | CASSRGQAGYTF | TGCGCCAGCAGCCGGGGACAAGCTGGCTACACCTTC
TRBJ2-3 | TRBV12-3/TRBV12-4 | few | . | CASSLGGPNTQYF | TGTGCCAGCAGTTTAGGGGGGCCAAATACGCAGTATTTT
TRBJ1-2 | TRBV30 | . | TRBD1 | CAWSIGQGRGYTF | TGTGCCTGGAGTATAGGACAGGGTCGTGGCTACACCTTC
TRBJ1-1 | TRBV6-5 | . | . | CASSYSTRGNTETFF | TGTGCCAGCAGTTACTCGACTCGGGGGAACACTGAAACTTTCTTT
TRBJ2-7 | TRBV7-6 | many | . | CASSSFGGYEQYF | TGTGCCAGCAGCTCCTTTGGAGGGTACGAGCAGTACTTC
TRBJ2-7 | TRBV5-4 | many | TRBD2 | CASSLTSGGQSEQYF | TGTGCCAGCAGCTTGACTAGCGGGGGGCAGAGCGAGCAGTACTTC